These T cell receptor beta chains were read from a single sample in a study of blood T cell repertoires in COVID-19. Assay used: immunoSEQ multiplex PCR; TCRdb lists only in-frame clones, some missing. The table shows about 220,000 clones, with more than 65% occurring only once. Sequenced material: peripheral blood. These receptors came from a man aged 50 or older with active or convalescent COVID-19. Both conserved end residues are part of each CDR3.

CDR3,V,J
CSASGQGNYGYTF,TRBV20-1,TRBJ1-2
CASAEGLRDTQYF,TRBV2,TRBJ2-3
CASSTGTVTEKLFF,TRBV28,TRBJ1-4
CASNRDSYNEQFF,TRBV2,TRBJ2-1
CASSPLLGQGSGNTIYF,TRBV2,TRBJ1-3
CASSQGLGLAGVRQFF,TRBV6-6,TRBJ2-1
CASSFGGGGEYGYTF,TRBV28,TRBJ1-2
CASREQTAETQYF,TRBV2,TRBJ2-5
CAIRDGLAGSYEQYF,TRBV10-3,TRBJ2-7
CASSQSGSGQGPPGYTF,TRBV23-1,TRBJ1-2
CASSEQGANYGYTF,TRBV2,TRBJ1-2
CASSLGTITNEKLFF,TRBV4-1,TRBJ1-4
CASSLDGGSGDTQYF,TRBV5-1,TRBJ2-3
CASSLGVGQRRETQYF,TRBV7-9,TRBJ2-5
CASRIRGGGTEAFF,TRBV28,TRBJ1-1
CASSPGQGLTDTQYF,TRBV7-2,TRBJ2-3
CASTSGTSGNEQFF,TRBV28,TRBJ2-1
CSVENGGAITEAFF,TRBV29-1,TRBJ1-1
CASSLLLAAYGNEQFF,TRBV5-7,TRBJ2-1
CASSSGIQRGELFF,TRBV5-1,TRBJ2-2
CASSLRSGNQPQHF,TRBV27,TRBJ1-5
CASRGQGWTEAFF,TRBV19,TRBJ1-1
CASSFRGGPDEQFF,TRBV5-5,TRBJ2-1
CASSQERGGTRNFGTQYF,TRBV4-2,TRBJ2-3
CASSLVHLNEQFF,TRBV5-1,TRBJ2-1
CASSFASGHYNEQFF,TRBV5-6,TRBJ2-1
CASSGVKRGYEQYF,TRBV2,TRBJ2-7
CASSQQGLGSTEAFF,TRBV5-1,TRBJ1-1
CASSLVTTPSSYNEQFF,TRBV7-9,TRBJ2-1
CASSSGSDTQYF,TRBV3-1/TRBV3-2,TRBJ2-3
CASSYSDVGAYTF,TRBV6-5,TRBJ1-2
CASSSMGDQPQHF,TRBV6-2/TRBV6-3,TRBJ1-5
CASSQVAGGRNEQFF,TRBV3-1/TRBV3-2,TRBJ2-1
CASSLEGGYEQYF,TRBV6-5,TRBJ2-7
CASSQTGMDTQYF,TRBV27,TRBJ2-3
CASSLGQGWNTEAFF,TRBV19,TRBJ1-1
CASSLRQGPLMTTEAFF,TRBV19,TRBJ1-1
CASSQDWGPQGDNQPQHF,TRBV4-3,TRBJ1-5
CASSLNLAGGQETQYF,TRBV5-4,TRBJ2-5
CASSLEGVNEQFF,TRBV5-1,TRBJ2-1
CASSERPDGYTF,TRBV18,TRBJ1-2
CASSEARAGANVLTF,TRBV2,TRBJ2-6
CASSEDSDTQYF,TRBV2,TRBJ2-3
CASSLDSGGRTQYF,TRBV7-2,TRBJ2-5
CATSDADRGGTDTQYF,TRBV24-1,TRBJ2-3
CASSLASSPLHF,TRBV7-9,TRBJ1-6
CAGRGQQETQYF,TRBV2,TRBJ2-5
CASSLGGSHSPLHF,TRBV27,TRBJ1-6
CASSTAGTAANEQFF,TRBV6-2/TRBV6-3,TRBJ2-1
CASSGQGTYEQYF,TRBV11-2,TRBJ2-7
CASSQETGRNTEAFF,TRBV3-1/TRBV3-2,TRBJ1-1
CASSDRDSLDTQYF,TRBV28,TRBJ2-3
CAISESRDGYTF,TRBV10-3,TRBJ1-2
CASEQGLNTEAFF,TRBV7-9,TRBJ1-1
CASSHAGTAGEAFF,TRBV4-2,TRBJ1-1
CASRATGYRETQYF,TRBV28,TRBJ2-5
CASSQEPGGLETQYF,TRBV4-1,TRBJ2-5
CASSISGGTTIQYF,TRBV19,TRBJ2-4
CASSWGDGGRVEKLFF,TRBV5-5,TRBJ1-4